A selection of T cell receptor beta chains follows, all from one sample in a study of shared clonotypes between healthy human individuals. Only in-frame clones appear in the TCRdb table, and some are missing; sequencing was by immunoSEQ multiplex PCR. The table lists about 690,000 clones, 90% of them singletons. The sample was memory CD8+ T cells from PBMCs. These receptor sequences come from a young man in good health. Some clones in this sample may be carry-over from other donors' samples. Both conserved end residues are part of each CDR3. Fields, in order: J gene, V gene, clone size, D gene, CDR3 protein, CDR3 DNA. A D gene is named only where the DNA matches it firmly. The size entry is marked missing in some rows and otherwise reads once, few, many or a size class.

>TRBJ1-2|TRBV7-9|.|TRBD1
CASSSSRGQGIVGYGYTF
TGTGCCAGCAGCTCTTCTAGGGGACAGGGGATAGTGGGCTATGGCTACACCTTC
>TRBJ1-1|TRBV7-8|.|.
CASSWGMNTEAFF
TGTGCCAGCAGCTGGGGGATGAACACTGAAGCTTTCTTT
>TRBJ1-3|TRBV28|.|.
CASRPRTSSGNTIYF
TGTGCCAGCAGACCAAGGACAAGCTCTGGAAACACCATATATTTT
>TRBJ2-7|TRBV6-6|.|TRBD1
CASSYYGQGNEQYF
TGTGCCAGCAGTTACTACGGACAGGGCAACGAGCAGTACTTC
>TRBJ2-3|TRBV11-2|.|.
CASSLVADTQYF
TGTGCCAGCAGCTTAGTCGCAGATACGCAGTATTTT
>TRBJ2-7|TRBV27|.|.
CASRRLPRYEQYF
TGTGCCAGCAGACGACTACCGCGATACGAGCAGTACTTC
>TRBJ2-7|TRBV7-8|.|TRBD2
CASSRPGLADPQGNEQYF
TGTGCCAGCAGCCGGCCGGGTCTAGCGGACCCCCAGGGCAACGAGCAGTACTTC
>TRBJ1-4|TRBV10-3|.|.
CAISEPAPIEKLFF
TGTGCCATCAGTGAGCCGGCCCCAATTGAAAAACTGTTTTTT
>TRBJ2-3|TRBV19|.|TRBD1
CASEGGAGTDTQYF
TGTGCCAGTGAAGGGGGCGCCGGCACAGATACGCAGTATTTT
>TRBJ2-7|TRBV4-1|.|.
CASSPGSPGNHEQYF
TGCGCCAGCAGCCCCGGTTCGCCTGGAAACCACGAGCAGTACTTC
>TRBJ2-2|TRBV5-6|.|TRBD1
CASSPGTGVTGELFF
TGTGCCAGCAGCCCCGGGACAGGGGTCACCGGGGAGCTGTTTTTT
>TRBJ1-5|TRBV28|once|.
CASSLDGDFNQPQHF
TGTGCCAGCAGTTTAGACGGGGACTTCAATCAGCCCCAGCATTTT
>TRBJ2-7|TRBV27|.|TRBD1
CASSLAGQGSYEQYF
TGTGCCAGCAGTTTAGCGGGACAGGGGTCCTACGAGCAGTACTTC
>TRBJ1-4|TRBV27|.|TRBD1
CASSFRQGGSEKLFF
TGTGCCAGCAGTTTTAGACAGGGTGGTAGTGAAAAACTGTTTTTT
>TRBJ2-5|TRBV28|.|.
CASNQEPGRRAETQYF
TGTGCCAGCAACCAAGAACCCGGGCGACGGGCAGAGACCCAGTACTTC
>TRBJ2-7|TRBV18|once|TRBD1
CASSPPGTDEQYF
TGTGCCAGCTCACCACCTGGGACAGACGAGCAGTACTTC
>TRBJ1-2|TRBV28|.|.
CASRPLEPPDGYTF
TGTGCCAGCAGGCCCCTTGAGCCACCCGATGGCTACACCTTC
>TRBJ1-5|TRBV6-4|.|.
CASSGGLRNQPQHF
TGTGCCAGCAGTGGGGGGCTACGTAATCAGCCCCAGCATTTT
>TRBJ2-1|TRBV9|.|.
CASSEGGNEQFF
TGTGCCAGCAGCGAGGGGGGGAATGAGCAGTTCTTC
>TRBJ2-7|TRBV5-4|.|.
CASSNNRDSSLYEQYF
TGTGCCAGCAGTAACAACCGGGACTCTTCCCTCTACGAGCAGTACTTC
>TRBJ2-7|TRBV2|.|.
CASSSPYASLHEQYF
TGTGCCAGCAGTTCTCCATACGCCTCTTTGCACGAGCAGTACTTC
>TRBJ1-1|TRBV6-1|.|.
CASSFHGTEAFF
TGTGCCAGCAGTTTTCACGGCACTGAAGCTTTCTTT
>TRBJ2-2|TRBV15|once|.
CATSSGRTNTGELFF
TGTGCCACCAGCAGCGGGAGAACGAACACCGGGGAGCTGTTTTTT
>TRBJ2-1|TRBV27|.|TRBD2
CASTQSGRVYNEQFF
TGTGCCAGCACCCAAAGCGGGAGGGTTTACAATGAGCAGTTCTTC
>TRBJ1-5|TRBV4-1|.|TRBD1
CASSQFGTGDQPQHF
TGCGCCAGCAGCCAATTCGGGACAGGGGACCAGCCCCAGCATTTT
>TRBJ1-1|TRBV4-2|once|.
CASSPRAFTAEAFF
TGTGCCAGCAGCCCCCGGGCTTTTACGGCTGAAGCTTTCTTT
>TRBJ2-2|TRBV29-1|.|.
CSSYRENTGELFF
TGCAGCTCCTATCGGGAGAACACCGGGGAGCTGTTTTTT
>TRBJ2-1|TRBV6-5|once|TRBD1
CASSGQAYNEQFF
TGTGCCAGCTCCGGACAGGCCTACAATGAGCAGTTCTTC
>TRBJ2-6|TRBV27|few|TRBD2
CASSLVSGRPTGANVLTF
TGTGCCAGCAGTTTAGTTAGCGGGAGGCCCACTGGGGCCAACGTCCTGACTTTC
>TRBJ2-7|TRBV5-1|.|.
CASSLYLGDTTYEQYF
TGCGCCAGCAGCTTGTATTTAGGGGACACCACCTACGAGCAGTACTTC
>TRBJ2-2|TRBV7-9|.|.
CASSTLARELFF
TGTGCCAGCAGCACTCTAGCCCGGGAGCTGTTTTTT
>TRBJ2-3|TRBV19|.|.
CASSIEGSTDTQYF
TGTGCCAGTAGTATAGAGGGGAGCACAGATACGCAGTATTTT
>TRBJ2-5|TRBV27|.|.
CASSLSIGEMGQETQYF
TGTGCCAGCAGTTTATCGATTGGCGAGATGGGCCAAGAGACCCAGTACTTC
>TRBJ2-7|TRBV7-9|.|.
CASSLLPGGRPYEQYF
TGTGCCAGCAGCTTACTCCCTGGGGGGCGACCCTACGAGCAGTACTTC
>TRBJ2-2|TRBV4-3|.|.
CASSQDGGDWGVNTGELFF
TGCGCCAGCAGCCAAGATGGTGGGGATTGGGGGGTGAACACCGGGGAGCTGTTTTTT
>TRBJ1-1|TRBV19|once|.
CASTDRGITEAFF
TGTGCCAGTACTGATCGGGGTATCACTGAAGCTTTCTTT
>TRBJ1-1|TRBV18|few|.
CASSPPMGAEAFF
TGTGCCAGCTCACCACCCATGGGAGCGGAAGCTTTCTTT
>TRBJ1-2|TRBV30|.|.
CAWEVGHINFGYTF
TGTGCCTGGGAGGTGGGACACATAAACTTTGGCTACACCTTC
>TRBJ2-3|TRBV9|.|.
CASSVAARGRDTQYF
TGTGCCAGCAGCGTAGCGGCTAGGGGGAGAGATACGCAGTATTTT
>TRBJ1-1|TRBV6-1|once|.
CASSEFGQGLMNTEAFF
TGTGCCAGCAGTGAATTTGGCCAGGGACTCATGAACACTGAAGCTTTCTTT
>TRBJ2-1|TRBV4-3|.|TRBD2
CASSQEGLAGYNEQFF
TGCGCCAGCAGCCAAGAGGGACTAGCGGGATACAATGAGCAGTTCTTC